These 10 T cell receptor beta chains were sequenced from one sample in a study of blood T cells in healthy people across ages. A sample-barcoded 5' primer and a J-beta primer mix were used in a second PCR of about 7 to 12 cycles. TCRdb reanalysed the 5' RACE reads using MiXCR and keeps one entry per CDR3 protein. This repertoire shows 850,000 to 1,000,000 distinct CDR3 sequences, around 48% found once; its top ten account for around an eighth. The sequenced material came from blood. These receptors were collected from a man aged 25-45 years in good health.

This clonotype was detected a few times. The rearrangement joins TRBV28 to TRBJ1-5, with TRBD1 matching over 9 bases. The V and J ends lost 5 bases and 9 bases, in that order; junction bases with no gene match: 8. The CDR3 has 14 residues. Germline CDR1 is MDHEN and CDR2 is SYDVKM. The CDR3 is CASSPGQGNGPQHF. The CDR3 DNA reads TGTGCCAGCAGTCCGGGACAGGGTAATGGGCCCCAGCATTTT.

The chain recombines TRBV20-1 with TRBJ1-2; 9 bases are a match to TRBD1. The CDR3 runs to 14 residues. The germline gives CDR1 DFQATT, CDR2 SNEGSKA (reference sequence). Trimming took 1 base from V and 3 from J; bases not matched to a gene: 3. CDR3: CSARAGQGYYGYTF. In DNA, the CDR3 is TGCAGTGCTAGAGCTGGACAGGGGTACTATGGCTACACCTTC.

CDR3 coding DNA: TGCGCCAGCAGCTTGATTGGATTAGAGACCCAGTACTTC. Protein: CASSLIGLETQYF. The rearrangement joins TRBV5-1 to TRBJ2-5; D remains ambiguous. The V and J ends lost 1 base and 4 bases respectively, with 8 bases between them. This CDR3 comprises 13 residues. The germline CDR1 and CDR2 sequences are SGHRS and YFSETQ.

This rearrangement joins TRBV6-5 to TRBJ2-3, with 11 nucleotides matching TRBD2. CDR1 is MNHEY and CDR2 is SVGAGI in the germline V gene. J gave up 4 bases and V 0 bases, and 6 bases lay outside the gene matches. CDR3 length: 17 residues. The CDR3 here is CASSYSAELAGADTQYF. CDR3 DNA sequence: TGTGCCAGCAGTTACTCGGCAGAACTAGCGGGGGCAGATACGCAGTATTTT.

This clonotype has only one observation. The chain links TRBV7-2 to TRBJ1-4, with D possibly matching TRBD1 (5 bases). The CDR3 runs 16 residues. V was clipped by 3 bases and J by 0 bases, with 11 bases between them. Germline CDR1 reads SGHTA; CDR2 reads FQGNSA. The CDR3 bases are TGTGCCAGCAGCTTGGGGGGGGTTGCAACTAATGAAAAACTGTTTTTT. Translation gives CASSLGGVATNEKLFF.

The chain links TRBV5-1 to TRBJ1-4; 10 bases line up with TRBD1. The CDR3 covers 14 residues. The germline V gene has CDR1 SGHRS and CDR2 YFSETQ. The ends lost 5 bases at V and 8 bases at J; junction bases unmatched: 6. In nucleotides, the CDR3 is TGCGCCAGCAGACCCGGGACAGGGGAAGAAAAACTGTTTTTT. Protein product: CASRPGTGEEKLFF.

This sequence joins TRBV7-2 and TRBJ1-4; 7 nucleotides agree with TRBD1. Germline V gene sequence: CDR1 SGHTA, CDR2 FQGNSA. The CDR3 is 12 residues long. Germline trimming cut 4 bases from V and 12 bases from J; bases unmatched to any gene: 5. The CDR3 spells CASSSYRGELFF. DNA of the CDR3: TGTGCCAGCAGCTCCTACAGGGGCGAACTGTTTTTT.

The CDR3 coding sequence is TGTGCCAGCAGCTTCAGCAGGGAGGTCAACGAGCAGTACTTC. It translates to CASSFSREVNEQYF. The chain couples TRBV5-4 to TRBJ2-7; possibly TRBD2 for D (6 bases). The CDR3 runs 14 residues. V was cut by 2 bases and J by 5 bases, with 14 bases left in between. Germline values: CDR1 SGHNT, CDR2 YYREEE (reference sequence).

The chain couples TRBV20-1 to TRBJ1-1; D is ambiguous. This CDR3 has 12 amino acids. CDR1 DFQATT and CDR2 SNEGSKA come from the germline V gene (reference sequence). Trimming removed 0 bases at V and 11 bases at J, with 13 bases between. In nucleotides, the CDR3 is TGCAGTGCTAGAGATAATGGCTTGAGGGCTTTCTTT. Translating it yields CSARDNGLRAFF.

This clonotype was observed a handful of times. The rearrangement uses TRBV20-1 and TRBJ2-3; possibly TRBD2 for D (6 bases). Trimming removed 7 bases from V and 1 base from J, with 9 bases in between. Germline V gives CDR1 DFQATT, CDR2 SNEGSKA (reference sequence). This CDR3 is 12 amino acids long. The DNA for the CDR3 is TGCAGTGGCGCTAGCGGCACAGATACGCAGTATTTT. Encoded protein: CSGASGTDTQYF.